Included here is one T cell receptor (beta chain) sequence, with context. Which antigen it targets is not known. Nothing much larger sits one base from this clone, and base qualities are not available. The germline V gene sets CDR1 to MDHEN and CDR2 to SYDVKM. Between the V and J ends, shortened by 6 bases and 4 bases respectively, the junction contains 21 bases. The CDR3 numbers 16 residues from cysteine through phenylalanine. The read is trimmed to its CDR3 DNA, 48 bases read in frame from base 1. This specimen comes from a study of control samples from healthy donors and cancer patients (TCRdb year 2020). Library preparation used the immunoSEQ multiplex PCR assay. This immuneACCESS table, as held by TCRdb, lists in-frame sequences with V and J called but not all clones. Of the missing ones, under half trace to an unresolved V gene in checked studies; the others have no known cause. This sample holds 95,000 to 120,000 clones; around four fifths were observed only once. The top ten constitute about 7% of the sample.

The clonotype was recovered from a man aged 18 to 30 in good health. The chain is made from TRBV28 and TRBJ1-2, and the D gene may be TRBD1, 6 bases matching. Specimen: blood. For the CDR3, the sequence is CASSYDPLGGGYGYTF. In nucleotides, the sequence is TGTGCCAGCAGCTACGACCCCTTGGGGGGCGGCTATGGCTACACCTTC.